One and the same sample provided the 15 T cell receptor beta chains below, sequenced in a study of shared clonotypes between healthy human individuals. Assay: immunoSEQ multiplex PCR; the TCRdb copy retains only in-frame clones and omits some. The repertoire holds roughly 2.2 million clones, with about nine tenths as singletons. Sample: naive CD4+ T cells from PBMCs. Subset meaning: CD45RA+ positively selected. The receptors derive from a man younger than 35 in good health. Some clones in this sample may be carry-over from other donors' samples.

A word on this clone: The sample holds other DNA sequences that translate to the same CDR3. The chain carries TRBV5-1 and TRBJ1-2; D remains unclear. Germline V gene lookup returns CDR1 SGHRS and CDR2 YFSETQ. Trimming removed 0 bases at V and 2 bases at J, with 8 bases between. This CDR3 has 14 amino acids. CDR3 coding DNA: TGCGCCAGCAGCTTGGACAGAGCGAACTATGGCTACACCTTC. It translates to CASSLDRANYGYTF.

The chain uses TRBV5-1 and TRBJ2-7; D call uncertain. V dropped 0 bases and J dropped 7 bases, with 17 bases sitting between them. Germline V lookup: CDR1 SGHRS, CDR2 YFSETQ. The CDR3 is 15 amino acids. The DNA of the CDR3 is TGCGCCAGCAGCTTGGAAGGTACGGCCTACGAAGAGCAGTACTTC. Translated, it gives CASSLEGTAYEEQYF.

This rearrangement joins TRBV5-1 to TRBJ1-2, with D unclear. Germline CDR1 and CDR2: SGHRS and YFSETQ. CDR3 length: 15 amino acids. V shed 0 bases and J shed 6 bases, with 15 bases lying between them. CDR3 residues: CASSLVGGFNDGYTF. CDR3 nucleotide sequence: TGCGCCAGCAGCTTGGTTGGCGGGTTCAACGATGGCTACACCTTC.

The J gene is TRBJ2-1, the V gene TRBV30, with D unclear. This CDR3 has 11 residues. Trimming stripped 2 bases from V and 8 bases from J, with 7 bases between. Germline V CDR1 and CDR2: GTSNPN, SVGIG (reference sequence). CDR3 in DNA: TGTGCCTGGAGTTTACTCCATGAGCAGTTCTTC. The encoded protein is CAWSLLHEQFF. Full variable domain (rest looked up from reference TRBV30 and TRBJ2-1): SQTIHQWPATLVQPVGSPLSLECTVEGTSNPNLYWYRQAAGRGLQLLFYSVGIGQISSEVPQNLSASRPQDRQFILSSKKLLLSDSGFYLCAWSLLHEQFFGPGTRLTVL.

In this sample, this clone turned up once. At the DNA level, this CDR3 is encoded by other sequences in the same sample as well. This chain joins TRBV30 and TRBJ1-1, with D maybe TRBD1 (5 bases). V lost 5 bases to trimming and J lost 0 bases, with 7 bases between them. The germline V gene has CDR1 GTSNPN and CDR2 SVGIG (reference sequence). The length of the CDR3 is 12 residues. CDR3 DNA sequence: TGTGCCTGGGGGACGGTGAACACTGAAGCTTTCTTT. This translates into CAWGTVNTEAFF.

This clone was found a few times. The chain has TRBV7-3 and TRBJ1-1; D gene uncertain. The CDR3 covers 16 residues. The germline V gene has CDR1 SGHTA and CDR2 FQGTGA. V dropped 1 base and J dropped 4 bases, with 16 bases sitting between them. The CDR3: CASSLIGVGSGTEAFF. Written as DNA, the CDR3 is TGTGCCAGCAGCTTAATAGGAGTGGGGTCGGGCACTGAAGCTTTCTTT.

The chain couples TRBV6-1 to TRBJ1-5, with unresolved D. Trimming cost V 7 bases and J 8 bases, with 15 bases left between them. The germline CDR1 and CDR2 sequences are MNHNS and SASEGT. This CDR3 is 13 amino acids long. CDR3 sequence reads: CASTNIRGEPQHF. Written as DNA, the CDR3 is TGTGCCAGCACCAATATTCGCGGGGAGCCCCAGCATTTT.

V is TRBV19 and J is TRBJ1-5; 10 nucleotides agree with TRBD1. Trimming cost V 3 bases and J 2 bases; bases outside gene matches: 7. CDR3 length: 17 residues. The germline V gene encodes CDR1 LNHDA and CDR2 SQIVND (reference sequence). The CDR3 sequence: CASSIRDRGGGNQPQHF. The CDR3 nucleotides read TGTGCCAGTAGTATCCGGGACAGGGGAGGTGGCAATCAGCCCCAGCATTTT.

The chain is built from TRBV28 and TRBJ2-3, with 8 bases lining up with TRBD1. V trimming: 4 bases; J trimming: 6 bases; junction bases outside the gene matches: 9. The germline gives CDR1 MDHEN, CDR2 SYDVKM. This CDR3 region has 15 residues. The CDR3 DNA sequence: TGTGCCAGCAGTTCCCGGGACAGGCTAGCGGATACGCAGTATTTT. Translating gives CASSSRDRLADTQYF. The full variable domain, completed using reference TRBV28 and TRBJ2-3, is DVKVTQSSRYLVKRTGEKVFLECVQDMDHENMFWYRQDPGLGLRLIYFSYDVKMKEKGDIPEGYSVSREKKERFSLILESASTNQTSMYLCASSSRDRLADTQYFGPGTRLTVL.

This sequence joins TRBV7-9 and TRBJ2-5, with 8 bases fitting TRBD2. Germline-derived CDR1 and CDR2 are SEHNR and FQNEAQ (reference sequence). The junction had 10 bases not matched to a gene; V was cut back by 5 bases and J by 5 bases. The CDR3 sequence is 15 residues long. CDR3 nucleotides: TGTGCCAGCAGCCCCTCCGGGACTAGGAGTGAGACCCAGTACTTC. Its translation: CASSPSGTRSETQYF.

This clone appeared once. The chain links TRBV6-5 to TRBJ1-2; D is undetermined. The CDR3 consists of 13 residues. Trimming cost V 4 bases and J 4 bases, with 10 bases left between them. Germline CDR1 and CDR2: MNHEY and SVGAGI. The CDR3 nucleotides are TGTGCCAGCAGTTCGCGGGTGGTCTATGGCTACACCTTC. It codes for CASSSRVVYGYTF.

Worth noting for this clone: This sample includes further DNA sequences coding for the same CDR3. This sequence joins TRBV7-3 and TRBJ2-2, with TRBD2 matching 7 bases. Germline V lookup: CDR1 SGHTA, CDR2 FQGTGA. V gave up 4 bases and J gave up 3 bases; unmatched junction bases: 5. This CDR3 spans 15 amino acids. The CDR3 coding sequence is TGTGCCAGCAGCTCTGGCGGGAGTGACACCGGGGAGCTGTTTTTT. It yields the protein CASSSGGSDTGELFF.

A note on this clone: The same CDR3 is also encoded by other DNA sequences in this sample. This chain uses TRBV6-1 with TRBJ1-2; 7 bases agree with TRBD1. This CDR3 is 13 amino acids long. V was clipped by 6 bases and J by 4 bases; unmatched bases: 5. Germline CDR1 reads MNHNS; CDR2 reads SASEGT. In DNA form, the CDR3 reads TGTGCCAGCAGCCCCGGACAGGTCTATGGCTACACCTTC. Translated, it gives CASSPGQVYGYTF.

The chain is built from TRBV7-9 and TRBJ1-4, with D perhaps matching TRBD1 (5 bases). The CDR3 contains 15 residues. Trimming removed 3 bases at V and 4 bases at J, with 12 bases between. Germline CDR1 SEHNR, CDR2 FQNEAQ (reference sequence). The CDR3 loop is CASSFTKGINEKLFF. CDR3 bases: TGTGCCAGCAGCTTCACTAAGGGGATTAATGAAAAACTGTTTTTT.

This chain joins TRBV6-9 and TRBJ1-2, with D unresolved. The CDR3 covers 12 residues. V was cut by 0 bases and J by 8 bases, with 7 bases left in between. Germline V CDR1 and CDR2: MNHGY, SVAAGI. CDR3 nucleotide sequence: TGTGCCAGCAGTTATTCCACCTTCGGCTACACCTTC. This codes for CASSYSTFGYTF.